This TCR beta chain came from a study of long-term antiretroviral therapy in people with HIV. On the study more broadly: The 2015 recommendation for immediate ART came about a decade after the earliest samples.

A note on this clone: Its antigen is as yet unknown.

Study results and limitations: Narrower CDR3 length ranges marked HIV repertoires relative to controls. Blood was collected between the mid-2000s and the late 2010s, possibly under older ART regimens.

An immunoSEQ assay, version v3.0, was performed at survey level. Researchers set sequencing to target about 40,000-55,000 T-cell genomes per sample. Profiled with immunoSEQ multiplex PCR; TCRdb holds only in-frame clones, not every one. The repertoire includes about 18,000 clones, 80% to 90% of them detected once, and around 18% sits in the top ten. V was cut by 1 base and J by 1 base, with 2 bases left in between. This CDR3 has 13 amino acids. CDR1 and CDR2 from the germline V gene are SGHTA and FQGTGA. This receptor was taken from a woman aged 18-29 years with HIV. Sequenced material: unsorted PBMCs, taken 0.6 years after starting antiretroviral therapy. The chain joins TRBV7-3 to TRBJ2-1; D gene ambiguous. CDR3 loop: CASSLRSYNEQFF. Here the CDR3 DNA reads TGTGCCAGCAGCTTAAGGTCCTACAATGAGCAGTTCTTC.